This TCR beta chain was profiled in a study of human T cells and chemical hapten exposure. The wider study: Patients received weekly diphenylcyclopropenone doses to the scalp throughout the approximately 25-week study. The patient population, which was mostly female, had alopecia areata, totalis or universalis.

In the library, unique molecular identifiers were attached to individual cDNA molecules. TCRdb independently ran MiXCR on the RACE reads; one entry per CDR3 protein. The data hold some 170,000 distinct CDR3 sequences, with about a quarter observed a single time. After removal of 0 bases from V and 0 bases from J, the junction contained 8 bases not matched to a gene. Germline CDR1 and CDR2: DFQATT and SNEGSKA (reference sequence). The CDR3 consists of 16 residues. As for time point: patch test 3, about 24 weeks after DPC sensitization. Sample treatment: therapeutic diphenylcyclopropenone sensitization with weekly scalp DPC. Every donor had alopecia and was 18 to 70 years old; all were suitable for DPC.

Material: whole blood, obtained in connection with sensitization to the hapten diphenylcyclopropenone (DPC). The TCR originated in a young woman with alopecia areata. Some clones in this sample may be carry-over from other donors' samples. The genes are TRBV20-1 and TRBJ2-7; 7 nucleotides match TRBD2. The DNA for the CDR3 is TGCAGTGCTAGAGACCGATCCTCGGGGGGCTCCTACGAGCAGTACTTC. Protein product: CSARDRSSGGSYEQYF.